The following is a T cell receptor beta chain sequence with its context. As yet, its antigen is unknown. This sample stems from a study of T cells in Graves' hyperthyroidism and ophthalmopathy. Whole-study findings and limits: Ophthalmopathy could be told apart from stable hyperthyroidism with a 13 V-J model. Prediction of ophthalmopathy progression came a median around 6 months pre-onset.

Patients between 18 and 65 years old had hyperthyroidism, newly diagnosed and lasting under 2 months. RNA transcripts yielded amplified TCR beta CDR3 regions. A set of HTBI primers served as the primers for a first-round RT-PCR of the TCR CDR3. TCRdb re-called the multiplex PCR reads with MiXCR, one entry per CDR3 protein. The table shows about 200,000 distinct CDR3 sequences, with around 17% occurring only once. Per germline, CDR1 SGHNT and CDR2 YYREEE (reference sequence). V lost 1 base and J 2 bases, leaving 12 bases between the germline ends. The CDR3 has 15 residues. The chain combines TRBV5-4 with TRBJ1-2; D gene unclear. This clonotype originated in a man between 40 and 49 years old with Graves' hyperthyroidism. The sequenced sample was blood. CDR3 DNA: TGTGCCAGCAGCTTGCGGGAGCCGCTGAACTATGGCTACACCTTC. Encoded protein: CASSLREPLNYGYTF.